This entry describes one T cell receptor (beta chain). The sample comes from a study of blood T cell repertoires in COVID-19. Study summary: Samples representing acute and convalescent COVID-19 were sourced from the United States, Italy and Spain. PBMCs, B-cell-depleted T cells, or T cells provided the cDNA or gDNA that made up the material.

Under the authors' procedure: Estimated nucleated cell counts came from reference gene primer amplification. Assay: immunoSEQ multiplex PCR; the TCRdb copy retains only in-frame clones and omits some. Clone size and V and J calls were adopted from that table, with D and trimming inferred from the DNA. This sample has approximately 99,000 clones, with about 82% found just once. Sample: peripheral blood. The clonotype originates from a woman aged 55 to 70 in a cohort sampled during active or convalescent COVID-19.

Here the CDR3 reads CASSPIGGGGANVLTF. In nucleotides, the CDR3 is TGCGCCAGCAGCCCTATTGGGGGCGGCGGGGCCAACGTCCTGACTTTC. This sequence joins TRBV5-1 and TRBJ2-6, with D possibly being TRBD1 (6 bases). Trimming stripped 4 bases from V and 4 bases from J, with 15 bases between. This CDR3 contains 16 residues. Germline lookup yields CDR1 SGHRS and CDR2 YFSETQ.